This T cell receptor (beta chain) was recovered during a study of cytomegalovirus exposure and HLA in healthy donors. The primer mix had 60 Vbeta and 13 Jbeta primers. Clones were read by immunoSEQ multiplex PCR, and TCRdb kept only the in-frame ones, dropping some. The profile shows some 150,000 clones, 65% to 80% of them singletons. This CDR3 comprises 20 residues. The trim removed 4 bases at V and 1 base at J, leaving 16 bases unmatched. CDR1 is MDHEN, CDR2 SYDVKM, per germline. The chain employs TRBV28 and TRBJ2-3; 11 bases are shared with TRBD2. The TCR sequence derives from a man aged 35-49 years in good health and CMV-seronegative. The sequenced sample consisted of PBMCs. The CDR3 spells CASSSPRGSGRAFGTDTQYF. The CDR3 nucleotides read TGTGCCAGCAGTTCCCCACGGGGTAGCGGGAGGGCCTTCGGCACAGATACGCAGTATTTT.